These T cell receptor beta chains were read from a single sample in a study of blood T cell repertoires in COVID-19. The repertoire was sequenced with immunoSEQ multiplex PCR; TCRdb's copy has only in-frame clones and lacks some. The data hold about 160,000 clones, with under 90% observed a single time. The sample consisted of PBMCs or T cells enriched from blood (not recorded which). The receptors originated from a man aged 60-69 years who had recovered from COVID-19. CDR3s include the opening cysteine and the closing phenylalanine or tryptophan. Fields, in order: clone size, V gene, J gene, CDR3 protein. Some rows have no size entry. The others give once, few or many, or a class for an expanded clone.

>-|TRBV21-1|TRBJ1-2
CASTTGSGRTNYGYTF
>-|TRBV7-3|TRBJ2-2
CASSLNAGLTGELFF
>few|TRBV27|TRBJ1-2
CASSLSRAQYGYTF
>-|TRBV5-8|TRBJ1-2
CASSHNRGQTIYGYTF
>many|TRBV19|TRBJ2-2
CASSIQTGGELFF
>-|TRBV7-8|TRBJ1-1
CASGKTGTGATEAFF
>-|TRBV7-2|TRBJ1-1
CASSLVPQGGTEAFF
>-|TRBV9|TRBJ1-1
CASNMGGTEAFF
>once|TRBV19|TRBJ1-5
CASSIGQLDQPQHF
>-|TRBV5-5|TRBJ2-2
CASSLGAGGGFRTGELFF
>-|TRBV28|TRBJ2-1
CASSLQFGGEGYNEQFF
>-|TRBV10-3|TRBJ1-2
CAIRQGAQLDGYTF
>-|TRBV10-3|TRBJ1-3
CAISAQGGSGNTIYF
>-|TRBV18|TRBJ1-2
CASSDREAGYTF
>-|TRBV12-5|TRBJ2-3
CASGLITGVTDTQYF
>once|TRBV11-2|TRBJ1-2
CASSLAGQGWNGYTF